The 32 T cell receptor beta chains listed next were all sequenced from one sample in a study of regulatory T cells in long-lasting Graves disease. Time point noted: persistent/refractory GD, antithyroid drugs over 5 years with positive TRAb. Isolated PBMC RNA provided the starting material for the TCR library. Arm-PCR of CDR3 regions and iRepertoire HTBI primers were used to build TCR beta libraries. TCRdb recomputed calls from the multiplex PCR reads with MiXCR, one row per CDR3 protein. Here the sample spans 300,000 to 500,000 distinct CDR3 sequences, around 20% being singletons. The sequenced sample was peripheral blood mononuclear cells (PBMCs), obtained when the disease was refractory, from a patient treated with antithyroid drugs. Receptors originate from a female donor with Graves disease.

This clonotype came up a few times. J is TRBJ2-2 and V is TRBV10-3, with 10 bases that match TRBD1. The CDR3 totals 21 residues. V lost 6 bases and J lost 1; bases outside the gene matches: 20. Germline assignment: CDR1 ENHRY and CDR2 SYGVKD. CDR3 DNA sequence: TGTGCCATCAGCGGTATTTTTGGTTCGTCGGGACAGGGGATGAACACCGGGGAGCTGTTTTTT. Protein sequence: CAISGIFGSSGQGMNTGELFF.

This clonotype was counted only a few times. The chain employs TRBV19 and TRBJ2-2; D possibly uses TRBD1 or TRBD2 (5 bases each). Germline V CDR1 and CDR2: LNHDA, SQIVND (reference sequence). This CDR3 is built from 13 residues. Trimming removed 5 bases at V and 6 bases at J, with 10 bases between. The CDR3, as DNA: TGTGCCAGTAGTGCAGGGACCCCCGGGGAGCTGTTTTTT. It translates to CASSAGTPGELFF.

This clonotype occurred many times. V usage is TRBV2 and J usage is TRBJ1-2; D not certain. Trimming pared 5 bases from V and 4 bases from J, leaving 11 bases between. Germline V gene sequence: CDR1 SNHLY, CDR2 FYNNEI. The CDR3 covers 13 residues. The CDR3 DNA reads TGTGCCAGCAGTTACGAACGTACCTATGGCTACACCTTC. Its translation: CASSYERTYGYTF.

The V call is TRBV20-1, the J call TRBJ2-7; 7 positions match TRBD2. Per germline, CDR1 DFQATT and CDR2 SNEGSKA (reference sequence). V lost 6 bases and J lost 0; bases outside the gene matches: 11. The CDR3 covers 15 residues. CDR3 nucleotide sequence: TGCAGTGCGCTACCCAGCGGGATCCCCTCCTACGAGCAGTACTTC. This encodes CSALPSGIPSYEQYF.

This clonotype was observed many times. This chain links TRBV15 with TRBJ2-7; no clear D gene. Trimming left V 0 bases short and J 0 bases short, with 9 bases between. In germline, CDR1 is LNHNV, CDR2 YYDKDF (reference sequence). The CDR3 has 15 amino acids. The CDR3 DNA reads as TGTGCCACCAGCAGAGATTACGGCTTCTCCTACGAGCAGTACTTC. As protein: CATSRDYGFSYEQYF.

For this clonotype: This may stem from a read error, because a much larger clone lies one nucleotide away. The V and J genes are TRBV28 and TRBJ1-4; D gene ambiguous. The J call may be in error: the DNA end matches TRBJ1-6 better. This CDR3 spans 14 amino acids. Germline lookup yields CDR1 MDHEN and CDR2 SYDVKM. The CDR3 nucleotides read TGTGCCAGCAGGGAGATCTCCTATAATTCACCCCTCCACTTT. It specifies CASREISYNSPLHF.

On this clonotype itself: One end of the junction does not line up with germline, which may come from a read error. The rearrangement joins TRBV12-3 or TRBV12-4 to TRBJ1-5; a weak D match, TRBD1 (5 bases). The CDR3 spans 13 residues. In nucleotides, the CDR3 is TGTGCCAGCAGTTTGGAGGGGAATCGGCCCCAGCATTTT. Residues: CASSLEGNRPQHF.

The chain employs TRBV6-4 and TRBJ2-7; 7 bases are shared with TRBD2. Trimming took 3 bases from V and 6 from J; bases not matched to a gene: 8. Germline V gene sequence: CDR1 MRHNA, CDR2 SNTAGT. CDR3 length equals 14 residues. Here the CDR3 DNA reads TGTGCCAGCAGTGAGGCGGGAGAGAGCTCCGAGCAGTACTTC. Amino acid sequence: CASSEAGESSEQYF.

A remark on this clonotype: A much larger clone differs by one base, so this may be a read error. V gene TRBV15 combines with J gene TRBJ2-5, with D perhaps TRBD2 (5 bases). This CDR3 region has 14 residues. CDR1 and CDR2 (germline): LNHNV, YYDKDF (reference sequence). Deletions cut 0 bases from V and 2 bases from J, with 7 bases between. CDR3 nucleotide sequence: TGTGCCACCAGCAGAGAGGGAGCGCAAGAGACCCAGTACTTC. Its protein is CATSREGAQETQYF.

The table lists this clonotype with many counts. The chain combines TRBV20-1 with TRBJ2-5; D perhaps matches TRBD2 (6 bases). The CDR3 spans 13 residues. Germline V gene lookup returns CDR1 DFQATT and CDR2 SNEGSKA (reference sequence). The CDR3 DNA follows: TGCAGCCAGCGGGTGGGAGTCAGAGAGACCCAGTACTTC. Translating gives CSQRVGVRETQYF.

In its sample, this clonotype was seen a few times. V gene TRBV20-1 combines with J gene TRBJ2-2, with no clear D. The CDR3 consists of 13 residues. Germline V CDR1 and CDR2: DFQATT, SNEGSKA (reference sequence). The ends were cut back, 3 bases at V and 5 bases at J, with 10 bases in the middle. CDR3 residues: CSASQISTGELFF. DNA of the CDR3: TGCAGTGCTAGCCAGATCAGTACCGGGGAGCTGTTTTTT.

This clonotype has more than one count but fewer than ten. The chain carries TRBV5-1 and TRBJ2-2; 9 positions agree with TRBD1. Germline CDR1 SGHRS, CDR2 YFSETQ. The CDR3 sequence is 18 residues long. V dropped 4 bases and J dropped 5; count of bases not matched to a gene: 15. The CDR3: CASSPTHWTGDGTGELFF. The CDR3 coding sequence is TGCGCCAGCAGCCCAACCCACTGGACAGGGGACGGTACCGGGGAGCTGTTTTTT.

This clonotype has only a few counts. In DNA form, the CDR3 reads TGTGCCAGCAGTTCAGGGCCCAAGGCGCAGTATTTT. Encoded protein: CASSSGPKAQYF. V usage is TRBV28 and J usage is TRBJ2-3, with D possibly matching TRBD1 (5 bases). From germline, CDR1 is MDHEN and CDR2 SYDVKM. Trimming pared 4 bases from V and 10 bases from J, leaving 12 bases between. The CDR3 consists of 12 residues.

Comments on this clonotype: The junction does not match germline at one end; this may be a read error. The genes are TRBV7-8 and TRBJ1-1; TRBD1 agrees at 7 bases. This CDR3 comprises 15 residues. In germline, CDR1 is SGHVS, CDR2 FQNEAQ. The CDR3 sequence: CASSQGSTGYTEAFF. CDR3 DNA sequence: TGCGCCAGCAGCCAAGGGTCGACAGGGTACACTGAAGCTTTCTTT.

This clonotype was counted at least ten times. This rearrangement joins TRBV20-1 to TRBJ1-5; 8 bases line up with TRBD1. The V gene's germline CDR1 is DFQATT and CDR2 SNEGSKA (reference sequence). This CDR3 contains 12 residues. Losses at the gene ends were 1 base for V and 7 bases for J; bases not matched to a gene: 0. CDR3 sequence: CSARAGGQPQHF. For the CDR3, the DNA is TGCAGTGCTAGAGCAGGGGGCCAGCCCCAGCATTTT.

This clonotype was observed a few times. The chain employs TRBV9 and TRBJ1-5; the D is unclear. V was trimmed by 0 bases and J by 3 bases, leaving 10 bases between them. Per germline, CDR1 SGDLS and CDR2 YYNGEE. The CDR3 length is 15 residues. CDR3 residues: CASSVEGQPNQPQHF. The CDR3 region has the DNA TGTGCCAGCAGCGTAGAAGGTCAGCCCAATCAGCCCCAGCATTTT.

This clonotype occurred many times. The V and J genes are TRBV7-2 and TRBJ1-1; the D is unclear. Trimming left V 5 bases short and J 1 base short, with 11 bases between. CDR3 length equals 14 residues. Germline V gene data show CDR1 as SGHTA and CDR2 as FQGNSA. The CDR3 protein is CASSLNPANTEAFF. The CDR3 nucleotides are TGTGCCAGCAGCCTTAATCCAGCGAACACTGAAGCTTTCTTT.

Points on this clonotype: A much larger clone lies one base from this, so it may be a read error. The conserved final phenylalanine or tryptophan is absent from the CDR3, which likely points to a read error. The rearrangement uses TRBV2 and TRBJ2-7; 8 nucleotides line up with TRBD2. The V segment lost 2 bases and the J segment 2 bases; nucleotides outside the gene matches: 8. The germline V gene has CDR1 SNHLY and CDR2 FYNNEI. The CDR3 has 16 residues. CDR3 DNA: TGTGCCAGCAGTGAAACGGACAGCGGGAGCCCCTACGAGCAGTACTCC. This codes for CASSETDSGSPYEQYS.

This clonotype was seen ten or more times. The V and J genes are TRBV19 and TRBJ2-2; 9 bases align to TRBD1. CDR1 is LNHDA and CDR2 is SQIVND in the germline V gene (reference sequence). V lost 4 bases, J lost 6 bases, and 9 bases stayed unmatched. The CDR3 sequence is 16 residues long. CDR3 in DNA: TGTGCCAGTAGTACCTCCGGGACAGGGTCCCCCGGGGAGCTGTTTTTT. Protein product: CASSTSGTGSPGELFF.

This clonotype was recorded a few times. The chain combines TRBV28 with TRBJ2-2; D is uncertain. CDR3 length: 14 amino acids. Germline V gives CDR1 MDHEN, CDR2 SYDVKM. Trimming left V 5 bases short and J 5 bases short, with 12 bases between. The DNA of the CDR3 is TGTGCCAGCAGTGCCCCGGCTAAAACCGGGGAGCTGTTTTTT. Its protein product is CASSAPAKTGELFF.

In this sample, this clonotype turned up many times. The gene calls are TRBV2 and TRBJ2-7; 7 nucleotides agree with TRBD2. Germline V gene lookup returns CDR1 SNHLY and CDR2 FYNNEI. This CDR3 is built from 16 residues. V trimming: 5 bases; J trimming: 1 base; junction bases outside the gene matches: 11. The CDR3 DNA reads TGTGCCAGCAGTCGGGAGGACATTACTAGTTCCTACGAGCAGTACTTC. Its protein product is CASSREDITSSYEQYF.

This clonotype was observed at least ten times. This rearrangement joins TRBV6-1 to TRBJ2-2; 11 bases match TRBD2. Germline V gives CDR1 MNHNS, CDR2 SASEGT. With 6 bases clipped from V and 7 bases from J, the junction kept 10 bases outside the gene matches. The CDR3 sequence is 16 residues long. The CDR3 sequence is CASSRSGRAGNGELFF. The CDR3 nucleotides read TGTGCCAGCAGCCGTAGCGGGAGGGCCGGTAACGGGGAGCTGTTTTTT.

In its sample, this clonotype was seen a few times. The chain uses TRBV5-5 and TRBJ2-1; 8 bases map to TRBD2. This CDR3 has 16 residues. J gave up 8 bases and V 0 bases, and 10 bases lay outside the gene matches. From germline, CDR1 is SGHKS and CDR2 YYEKEE (reference sequence). The CDR3 loop is CASSLAVSTSGDEQFF. For the CDR3, the DNA is TGTGCCAGCAGCTTGGCCGTTAGTACTAGCGGAGATGAGCAGTTCTTC.

This clonotype was detected many times. This chain connects TRBV20-1 to TRBJ1-1, with 8 bases identical to TRBD1. Germline assignment: CDR1 DFQATT and CDR2 SNEGSKA (reference sequence). The J segment lost 5 bases and the V segment lost 6 bases, leaving 5 bases of the junction unmatched. The CDR3 sequence is 12 residues long. CDR3 sequence: CSATDRATEAFF. In nucleotides, the CDR3 is TGCAGTGCAACGGACAGGGCGACTGAAGCTTTCTTT.

In its sample, this clonotype was seen many times. The chain recombines TRBV7-9 with TRBJ2-7, with no clear D. V lost 4 bases to trimming and J lost 2 bases, with 9 bases between them. This CDR3 comprises 13 residues. Germline-derived CDR1 and CDR2 are SEHNR and FQNEAQ (reference sequence). CDR3 nucleotides: TGTGCCAGCAGCTCCGGACGGACCTACGAGCAGTACTTC. Its translation is CASSSGRTYEQYF.

The table lists this clonotype with many counts. V and J are TRBV6-1 and TRBJ2-5; 7 positions agree with TRBD1. Germline CDR1 reads MNHNS; CDR2 reads SASEGT. V was clipped by 6 bases and J by 5 bases; unmatched bases: 9. The CDR3 totals 14 residues. DNA of the CDR3: TGTGCCAGCAGGATAAGGGGGCGCGGGGAGACCCAGTACTTC. Translated: CASRIRGRGETQYF.

This clonotype came up many times. The chain uses TRBV28 and TRBJ2-7; a weak D match, TRBD1 (5 bases). The CDR3 spans 13 residues. CDR1 and CDR2 (germline): MDHEN, SYDVKM. V lost 11 bases and J 4 bases, leaving 18 bases between the germline ends. DNA of the CDR3: TGTGCCTCGGAGAGCCAGGGAAGATACGAGCAGTACTTC. This gives the protein CASESQGRYEQYF.

This clonotype was detected a few times. The V call is TRBV15, the J call TRBJ2-5, with 10 bases identical to TRBD2. Germline CDR1 LNHNV, CDR2 YYDKDF (reference sequence). CDR3 size: 16 residues. The ends lost 5 bases at V and 5 bases at J; junction bases unmatched: 11. In nucleotides, the CDR3 is TGTGCCACCAGCCACGGCCTAGCGGGAGTAGGGGAGACCCAGTACTTC. Translating gives CATSHGLAGVGETQYF. Full variable domain (outside the CDR3, taken from reference TRBV15 and TRBJ2-5): DAMVIQNPRYQVTQFGKPVTLSCSQTLNHNVMYWYQQKSSQAPKLLFHYYDKDFNNEADTPDNFQSRRPNTSFCFLDIRSPGLGDTAMYLCATSHGLAGVGETQYFGPGTRLLVL.

This clonotype was observed at least ten times. The chain combines TRBV2 with TRBJ1-5, with D unresolved. Per the germline V gene, CDR1 is SNHLY and CDR2 is FYNNEI. V lost 7 bases and J 6 bases, leaving 10 bases between the germline ends. The CDR3 length is 12 residues. The CDR3 DNA reads TGTGCCAGCAACGACTTAGGTCAGCCCCAGCATTTT. Its translation: CASNDLGQPQHF.

This clonotype was counted between two and nine times. V and J are TRBV6-2 or TRBV6-3 and TRBJ2-7; the D is unclear. The germline CDR1 and CDR2 sequences are MNHEY and SVGEGT. The CDR3 has 12 residues. Deletions cut 5 bases from V and 6 bases from J, with 11 bases between. The DNA for the CDR3 is TGTGCCAGCAGTGCCTCCCGGACCGAGCAGTACTTC. Encoded protein: CASSASRTEQYF.

The chain couples TRBV7-3 to TRBJ1-2; 10 positions agree with TRBD1. This CDR3 is built from 13 residues. Germline assignment: CDR1 SGHTA and CDR2 FQGTGA. With 5 bases clipped from V and 6 bases from J, the junction kept 3 bases outside the gene matches. CDR3 residues: CASSGGTGDGYTF. DNA for the CDR3: TGTGCCAGCAGCGGCGGGACAGGGGATGGCTACACCTTC. The full variable domain, its missing parts supplied by reference TRBV7-3 and TRBJ1-2, is GAGVSQTPSNKVTEKGKYVELRCDPISGHTALYWYRQSLGQGPEFLIYFQGTGAADDSGLPNDRFFAVRPEGSVSTLKIQRTERGDSAVYLCASSGGTGDGYTFGSGTRLTVV.

The V gene is TRBV6-1, the J gene TRBJ1-5, with TRBD1 as a possible D gene (6 bases). In germline, CDR1 is MNHNS, CDR2 SASEGT. V was trimmed by 2 bases and J by 3 bases, leaving 14 bases between them. This CDR3 spans 16 amino acids. This chain's CDR3 is CASSETGRLSNQPQHF. The CDR3 region has the DNA TGTGCCAGCAGTGAAACAGGGAGGTTGTCCAATCAGCCCCAGCATTTT.